The clone carrying this T cell receptor beta chain was found a few times. The sample comes from a study of control samples from healthy donors and cancer patients. The CDR3 runs to 13 residues. V was pared by 1 base and J by 4 bases, with 7 bases between. Germline loops: CDR1 SGHTA, CDR2 FQGNSA. The assay was immunoSEQ multiplex PCR, and TCRdb's table has in-frame clones only and misses some. This sample has 150,000 to 200,000 clones, with approximately 90% found just once. The sample taken for sequencing was blood. The chain employs TRBV7-2 and TRBJ1-2; D is undetermined. The receptor's source is a man aged 30 to 45 in good health. The CDR3 is CASSLGQFYGYTF. The CDR3 nucleotides are TGTGCCAGCAGCTTAGGTCAGTTCTATGGCTACACCTTC.